The clone carrying this T cell receptor (beta chain) was found many times. V gave up 6 bases and J gave up 7 bases, with 19 bases separating them. The V gene's germline CDR1 is MNHEY and CDR2 SMNVEV (reference sequence). The CDR3 sequence is 16 residues long. TCRdb reprocessed the 5' RACE reads via MiXCR and lists one record per CDR3 protein. The table has tens of thousands of distinct CDR3 sequences, about an eighth seen once. Time point specified: sample taken at primary tumor resection. The study sequenced unsorted whole RNA from tumor, nontumor lung or frozen PBMC. The data stem from a study of spatial heterogeneity in lung cancer.

This clonotype originated in a male donor with early-stage non-small cell lung cancer. The sample here was PBMCs, taken at surgery. The chain combines TRBV27 with TRBJ1-6, with D hard to call. Here the CDR3 reads CASSRRVQVGNSPLHF. In DNA, the CDR3 is TGTGCCAGCAGCCGACGGGTGCAGGTTGGGAATTCACCCCTCCACTTT.